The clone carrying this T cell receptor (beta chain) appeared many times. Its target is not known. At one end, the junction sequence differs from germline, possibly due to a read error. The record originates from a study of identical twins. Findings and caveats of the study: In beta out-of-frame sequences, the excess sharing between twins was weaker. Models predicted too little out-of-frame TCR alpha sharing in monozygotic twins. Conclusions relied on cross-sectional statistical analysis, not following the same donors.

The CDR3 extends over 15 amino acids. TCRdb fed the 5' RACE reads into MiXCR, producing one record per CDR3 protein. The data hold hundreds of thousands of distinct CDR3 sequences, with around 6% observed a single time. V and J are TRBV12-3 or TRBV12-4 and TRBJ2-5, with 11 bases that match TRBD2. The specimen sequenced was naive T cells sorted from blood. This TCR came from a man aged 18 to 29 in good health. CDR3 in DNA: TGTGCCAGCAGTATAGCGGGAGGGTCTCAAGAGACCCAGTACTTC. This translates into CASSIAGGSQETQYF.